This TCR beta chain originates from a study of control samples from healthy donors and cancer patients. TCRdb keeps only in-frame clones here, not all; method: immunoSEQ multiplex PCR. The sample consists of tens of thousands of clones, less than 80% of them appearing once. In this sample, this clone turned up a few times. The V segment lost 3 bases and the J segment 3 bases; nucleotides outside the gene matches: 11. The germline CDR1 and CDR2 sequences are MNHEY and SMNVEV (reference sequence). This CDR3 region has 17 residues. The chain carries TRBV27 and TRBJ2-3; 8 nucleotides align to TRBD2. The sample taken for sequencing was PBMCs. This sequence was found in a man aged 60 to 69 with head and neck cancer. CDR3 residues: CASSLLGSGSKTDTQYF. The DNA for the CDR3 is TGTGCCAGCAGTTTGTTGGGAAGCGGGAGCAAAACAGATACGCAGTATTTT.